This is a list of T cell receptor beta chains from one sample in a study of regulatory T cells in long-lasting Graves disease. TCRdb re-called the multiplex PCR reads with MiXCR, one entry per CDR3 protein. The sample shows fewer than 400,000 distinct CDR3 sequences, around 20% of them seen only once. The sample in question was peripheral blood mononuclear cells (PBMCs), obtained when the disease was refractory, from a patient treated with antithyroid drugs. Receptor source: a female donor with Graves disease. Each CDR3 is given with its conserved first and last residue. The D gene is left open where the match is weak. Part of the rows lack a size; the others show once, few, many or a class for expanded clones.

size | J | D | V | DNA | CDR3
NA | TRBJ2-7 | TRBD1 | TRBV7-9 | TGTGCCAGCAGCTCCGGACAGGGAAGTTTCTACGAGCAGTACTTC | CASSSGQGSFYEQYF
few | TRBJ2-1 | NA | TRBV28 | TGTGCCAGCAGCTTAACCCGACAGTACAATGAGCAGTTCTTC | CASSLTRQYNEQFF
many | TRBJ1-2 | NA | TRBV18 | TGTGCCAGCTCACCGAAGAACCGAGCTAACTATGGCTACACCTTC | CASSPKNRANYGYTF
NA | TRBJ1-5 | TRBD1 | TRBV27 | TGTGCCAGCAGACCAGAGGGTTGGACAGGGGGGAATCGGCCCCAGCATTTT | CASRPEGWTGGNRPQHF
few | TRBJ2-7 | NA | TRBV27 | TGTGCCAGCAGTTTAGAGGCCCCAGGGAGGGAGCAGTACTTC | CASSLEAPGREQYF
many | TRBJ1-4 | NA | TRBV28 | TGTGCCAGCAGTGGGGGAGGCAGTATGGAGGAAAAACTGTTTTTT | CASSGGGSMEEKLFF
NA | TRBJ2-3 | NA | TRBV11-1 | TGTGCCAGCAGCTCACCCCTTGGGCCAGATACGCAGTATTTT | CASSSPLGPDTQYF
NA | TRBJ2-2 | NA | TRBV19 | TGTGCCAGTAGTATGGCGAGCACCGGGGAGCTGTTTTTT | CASSMASTGELFF
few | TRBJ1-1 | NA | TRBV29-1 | TGCAGCGTTGAACAGTTGGACACTCTCGGAACTGAAGCTTTCTTT | CSVEQLDTLGTEAFF
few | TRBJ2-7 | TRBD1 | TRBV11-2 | TGTGCCAGCAGCTTCGCCGGGACAGCTTCCTACGAGCAGTACTTC | CASSFAGTASYEQYF
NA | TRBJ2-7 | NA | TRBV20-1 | TGCAGTGCTAGAGATGGTAGGGGACAGTACTTC | CSARDGRGQYF
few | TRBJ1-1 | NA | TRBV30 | TGTGCCTGGAGTACCCTCCAGGGGAGGACTGAAGCTTTCTTT | CAWSTLQGRTEAFF